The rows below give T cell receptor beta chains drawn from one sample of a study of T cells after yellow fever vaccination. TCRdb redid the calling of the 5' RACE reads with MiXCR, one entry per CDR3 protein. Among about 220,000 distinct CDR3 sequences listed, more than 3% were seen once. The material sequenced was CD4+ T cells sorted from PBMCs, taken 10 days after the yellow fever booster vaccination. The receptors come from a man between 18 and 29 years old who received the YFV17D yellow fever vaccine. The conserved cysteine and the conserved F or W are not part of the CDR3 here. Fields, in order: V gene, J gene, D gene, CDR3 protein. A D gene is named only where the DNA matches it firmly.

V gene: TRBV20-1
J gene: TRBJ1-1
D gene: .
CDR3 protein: SASRDRTTEAF

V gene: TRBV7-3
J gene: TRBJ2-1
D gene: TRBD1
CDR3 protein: ASSWDRDNEQF

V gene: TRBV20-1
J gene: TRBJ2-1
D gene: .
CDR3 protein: SADGRWTVHNEQF

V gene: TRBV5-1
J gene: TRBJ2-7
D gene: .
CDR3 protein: ASSLVRAQRGDEQY

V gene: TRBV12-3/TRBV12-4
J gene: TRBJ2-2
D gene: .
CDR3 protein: ASRPRTRSTGELF

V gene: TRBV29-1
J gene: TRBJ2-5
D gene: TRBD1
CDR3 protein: STQGAGETQY

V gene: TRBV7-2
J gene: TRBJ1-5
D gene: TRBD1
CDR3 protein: ASSLAGTDSNQPQH

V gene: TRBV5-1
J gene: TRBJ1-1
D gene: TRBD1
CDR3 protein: ASSLGGLETEAF

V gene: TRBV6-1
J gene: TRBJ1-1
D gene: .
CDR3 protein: ASRKEGRGEAF

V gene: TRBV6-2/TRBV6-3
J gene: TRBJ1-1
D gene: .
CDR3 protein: ASTLRAQNTEAF

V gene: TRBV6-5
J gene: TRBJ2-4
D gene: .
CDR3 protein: ASSPWGAKNIQY

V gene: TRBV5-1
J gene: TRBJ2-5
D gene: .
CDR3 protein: ASSPPRGAQY

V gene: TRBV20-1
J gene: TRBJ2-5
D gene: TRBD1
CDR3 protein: SARMDRGPETQY

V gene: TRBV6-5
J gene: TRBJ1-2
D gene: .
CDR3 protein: ASSYSTPRYGYT

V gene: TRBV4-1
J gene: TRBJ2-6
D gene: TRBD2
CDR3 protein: ATGGVGLAISGANVLT

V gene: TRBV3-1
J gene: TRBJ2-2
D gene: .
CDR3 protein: ASSQLGGELF

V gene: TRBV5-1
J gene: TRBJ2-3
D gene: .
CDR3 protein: ASSLEALGSVSTDTQY

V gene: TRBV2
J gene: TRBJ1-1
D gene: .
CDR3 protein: ASSEVVGGTEAF

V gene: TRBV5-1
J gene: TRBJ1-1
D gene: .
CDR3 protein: ASSQSISMNTEAF

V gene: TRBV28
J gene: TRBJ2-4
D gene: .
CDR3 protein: ASAKTGANIQY

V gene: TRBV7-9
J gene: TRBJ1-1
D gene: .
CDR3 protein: ASSASGGLNTEAF

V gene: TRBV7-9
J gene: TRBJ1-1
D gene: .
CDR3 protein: ASSLRGQKSTEAF

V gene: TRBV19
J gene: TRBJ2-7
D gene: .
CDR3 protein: ASSMNREAYEQY

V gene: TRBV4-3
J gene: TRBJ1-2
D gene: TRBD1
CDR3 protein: ASSQDSQTGLGYT

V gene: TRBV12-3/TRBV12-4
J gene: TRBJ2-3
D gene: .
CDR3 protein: ASSFAVAGTDTQY

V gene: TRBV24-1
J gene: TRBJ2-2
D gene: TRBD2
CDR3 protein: ATQGLDNTGELF

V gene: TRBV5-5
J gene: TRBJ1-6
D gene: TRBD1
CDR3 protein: ASSRGPGVDNSPLH

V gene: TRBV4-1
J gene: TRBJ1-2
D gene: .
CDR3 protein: ASSQEGTLNYGYT

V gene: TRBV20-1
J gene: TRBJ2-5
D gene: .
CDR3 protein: SARPVGETQY

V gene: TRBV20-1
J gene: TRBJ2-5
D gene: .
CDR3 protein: SARGQEIKETQY

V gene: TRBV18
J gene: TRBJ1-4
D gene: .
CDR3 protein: ASSGTAAFNEKLF

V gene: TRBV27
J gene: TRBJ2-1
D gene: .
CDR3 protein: ASSSQGSYNEQF

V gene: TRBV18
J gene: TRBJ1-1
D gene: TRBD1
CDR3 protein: ASSRDRVHGAF

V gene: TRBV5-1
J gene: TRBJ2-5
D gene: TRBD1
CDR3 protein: ASSPGDREAETQY

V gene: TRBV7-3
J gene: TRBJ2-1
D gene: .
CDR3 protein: ASSQGLNNEQF

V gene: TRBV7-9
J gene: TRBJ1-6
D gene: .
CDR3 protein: ASSLVGVTYSPLH

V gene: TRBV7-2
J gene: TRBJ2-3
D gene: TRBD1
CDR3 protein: ASSLWGTGSTDTQY

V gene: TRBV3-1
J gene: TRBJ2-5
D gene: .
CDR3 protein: ASSRHQYQETQY

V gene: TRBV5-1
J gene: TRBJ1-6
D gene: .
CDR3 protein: ASSLAPDRPNSPLH

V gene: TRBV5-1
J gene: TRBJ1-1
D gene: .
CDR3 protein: ASSRGQLNTEAF

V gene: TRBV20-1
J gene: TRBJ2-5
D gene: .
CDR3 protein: SAGGESRWETQY

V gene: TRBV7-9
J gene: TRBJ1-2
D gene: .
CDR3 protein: ASSLDFSYGYT

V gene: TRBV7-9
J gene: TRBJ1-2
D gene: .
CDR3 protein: ASSLEGGLSYT

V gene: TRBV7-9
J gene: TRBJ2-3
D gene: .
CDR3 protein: ASSLVSGGTDTQY

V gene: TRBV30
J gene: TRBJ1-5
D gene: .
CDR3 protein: AWSDNSNQPQH

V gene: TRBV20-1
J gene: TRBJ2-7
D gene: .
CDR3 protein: RAHYEQY

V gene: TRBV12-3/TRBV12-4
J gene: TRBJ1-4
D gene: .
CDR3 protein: ASSDTGIGREKLF

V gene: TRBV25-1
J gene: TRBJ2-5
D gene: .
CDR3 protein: ASSELPGRGRETQY

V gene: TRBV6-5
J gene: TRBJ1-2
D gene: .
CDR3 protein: ASSNAGRWYGYT

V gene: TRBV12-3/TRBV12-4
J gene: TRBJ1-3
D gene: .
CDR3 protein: ASRRDGNSGNTIY